The rows below give T cell receptor beta chains drawn from one sample of a study of cytomegalovirus exposure and HLA in healthy donors. Measured with immunoSEQ multiplex PCR; TCRdb has only the in-frame clones, and not every one. The data contain 85,000 to 100,000 clones, approximately 72% of them singletons. The specimen sequenced was PBMCs. The source of these receptors is a woman aged 40 to 49 in good health and CMV-seropositive. Each CDR3 is given with its conserved first and last residue. Each record gives: J gene, clone size, V gene, D gene, CDR3 protein, CDR3 DNA. The D gene is left open where the match is weak. Some rows have no size entry. The others give once, few or many, or a class for an expanded clone.

TRBJ1-2,-,TRBV19,-,CASSQGRHGYTF,TGTGCCAGTAGTCAGGGCCGTCATGGCTACACCTTC
TRBJ2-5,-,TRBV7-8,-,CASSFGSKETQYF,TGTGCCAGCAGCTTCGGGTCGAAAGAGACCCAGTACTTC
TRBJ1-5,-,TRBV28,TRBD1,CASSDGTGGSQPQHF,TGTGCCAGCAGTGACGGGACAGGGGGCAGCCAGCCCCAGCATTTT
TRBJ1-1,few,TRBV4-1,TRBD1,CASRDSSEAFF,TGCGCCAGCCGGGACAGTAGCGAAGCTTTCTTT
TRBJ1-5,-,TRBV2,TRBD1,CASSQGAGNQPQHF,TGTGCCAGCAGTCAGGGGGCCGGCAATCAGCCCCAGCATTTT
TRBJ1-1,-,TRBV5-3,-,CARSFSVTEAFF,TGTGCCAGAAGCTTTTCCGTAACTGAAGCTTTCTTT
TRBJ2-1,-,TRBV7-9,TRBD2,CASSLAVIAGYNEQFF,TGTGCCAGCAGCTTAGCGGTTATAGCGGGGTACAATGAGCAGTTCTTC
TRBJ2-7,-,TRBV9,-,CASSVEETDPEQYF,TGTGCCAGCAGCGTAGAAGAGACTGACCCCGAGCAGTACTTC
TRBJ1-1,-,TRBV7-9,TRBD1,CASTLLQGAGTEAFF,TGTGCCAGCACCCTTTTGCAGGGGGCTGGGACTGAAGCTTTCTTT
TRBJ2-1,-,TRBV13,TRBD2,CASQLTSGRYNEQFF,TGTGCCAGCCAACTGACTAGCGGGAGGTACAATGAGCAGTTCTTC
TRBJ2-3,-,TRBV19,-,CASNSGLSTDTQYF,TGTGCCAGTAACAGCGGGCTGAGCACAGATACGCAGTATTTT
TRBJ1-1,-,TRBV7-9,-,CSSSLRQAEAFF,TGTTCCAGCAGCCTCCGTCAGGCTGAAGCTTTCTTT
TRBJ2-7,few,TRBV6-6,TRBD1,CASRPGQGVYEQYF,TGTGCCAGCAGACCGGGACAGGGGGTATACGAGCAGTACTTC
TRBJ1-2,few,TRBV6-6,TRBD1,CASITRDSGYGYTF,TGTGCCAGCATCACCAGGGACAGTGGCTATGGCTACACCTTC
TRBJ2-1,-,TRBV7-9,-,CASSLVSVYNEQFF,TGTGCCAGCAGCTTAGTGTCAGTCTACAATGAGCAGTTCTTC
TRBJ2-1,-,TRBV5-8,TRBD2,CASSRGTSGVSYNEQFF,TGTGCCAGCAGCAGGGGGACTAGCGGGGTATCCTACAATGAGCAGTTCTTC
TRBJ2-5,-,TRBV6-4,TRBD2,CASSEDGRSGETQYF,TGTGCCAGCAGTGAGGACGGGAGGTCAGGCGAGACCCAGTACTTC
TRBJ1-1,-,TRBV9,TRBD1,CASSAGGENTEAFF,TGTGCCAGCAGCGCAGGGGGTGAGAACACTGAAGCTTTCTTT
TRBJ2-5,-,TRBV5-4,TRBD2,CASSTGLAGSQETQYF,TGTGCCAGCAGCACGGGACTAGCGGGTAGCCAAGAGACCCAGTACTTC
TRBJ2-7,-,TRBV18,TRBD1,CASSGGQGLEQYF,TGTGCCAGCTCGGGGGGACAGGGGCTCGAGCAGTACTTC
TRBJ2-2,-,TRBV7-9,TRBD2,CASSAPGLAVTGELFF,TGTGCCAGCAGCGCCCCGGGACTAGCAGTCACCGGGGAGCTGTTTTTT
TRBJ2-7,-,TRBV19,TRBD1,CASSTKGASMGTYEQYF,TGTGCCAGTAGTACAAAGGGGGCTTCTATGGGGACCTACGAGCAGTACTTC
TRBJ2-7,-,TRBV5-4,TRBD1,CASSRGTGSSYEQYF,TGTGCCAGCAGCCGCGGGACAGGATCCTCCTACGAGCAGTACTTC
TRBJ2-1,-,TRBV7-9,-,CASSPWDFNEQFF,TGTGCCAGCAGCCCGTGGGACTTCAATGAGCAGTTCTTC
TRBJ2-7,-,TRBV27,TRBD2,CASSLWREGPYEQYF,TGTGCCAGCAGCCTCTGGCGGGAGGGCCCCTACGAGCAGTACTTC
TRBJ2-5,-,TRBV6-1,-,CASSTQGYRETQYF,TGTGCCAGCAGTACCCAGGGGTATCGGGAGACCCAGTACTTC
TRBJ1-3,-,TRBV11-2,TRBD1,CASSQRTGGNTIYF,TGTGCCAGCAGCCAAAGGACAGGTGGAAACACCATATATTTT
TRBJ2-3,many,TRBV6-4,TRBD1,CASSATGGALTDTQYF,TGTGCCAGCAGCGCTACAGGGGGCGCCCTCACAGATACGCAGTATTTT
TRBJ2-5,-,TRBV7-9,-,CASSLGGEETQYF,TGTGCCAGCAGCCTGGGGGGAGAAGAGACCCAGTACTTC
TRBJ1-2,-,TRBV15,-,CATSREGGELYTF,TGTGCCACCAGCAGAGAAGGGGGAGAACTCTACACCTTC
TRBJ2-6,few,TRBV5-1,-,CASSLGAGSGANVLTF,TGCGCCAGCAGCTTGGGGGCGGGCTCTGGGGCCAACGTCCTGACTTTC
TRBJ1-2,-,TRBV5-8,TRBD1,CASTKTGGEDQIYGYTF,TGTGCCAGCACTAAGACAGGGGGCGAGGATCAGATCTATGGCTACACCTTC
TRBJ2-5,few,TRBV7-9,TRBD1,CASSLLTGGETQYF,TGTGCCAGCAGCTTACTGACAGGGGGAGAGACCCAGTACTTC
TRBJ2-7,once,TRBV27,-,CASSPGTRTYEQYF,TGTGCCAGCAGTCCCGGGACAAGAACCTACGAGCAGTACTTC
TRBJ1-3,-,TRBV30,-,CAWMSSGNTIYF,TGTGCCTGGATGAGCTCTGGAAACACCATATATTTT
TRBJ2-1,-,TRBV13,TRBD1,CASSLATTGGWNEQFF,TGTGCCAGCAGCTTAGCCACGACAGGGGGCTGGAATGAGCAGTTCTTC
TRBJ2-6,few,TRBV11-2,-,CASSFADNSGANVLTF,TGTGCCAGCAGCTTCGCAGATAACTCTGGGGCCAACGTCCTGACTTTC
TRBJ2-3,-,TRBV29-1,TRBD2,CSVGGGGLAGPDTQYF,TGCAGCGTTGGGGGTGGAGGACTAGCGGGACCAGATACGCAGTATTTT
TRBJ1-6,-,TRBV2,TRBD1,CASRTGGNSPLHF,TGTGCCAGCAGGACAGGGGGTAATTCACCCCTCCACTTT
TRBJ1-4,-,TRBV15,-,CATIAGRGIGKLFF,TGTGCCACCATCGCGGGCCGGGGGATTGGAAAACTGTTTTTT
TRBJ2-7,-,TRBV5-1,TRBD2,CASSPATSGGYEQYF,TGCGCCAGCAGCCCAGCGACTAGCGGGGGCTACGAGCAGTACTTC
TRBJ1-1,-,TRBV5-5,-,CASSFRDTEAFF,TGTGCCAGCAGCTTCAGGGACACTGAAGCTTTCTTT
TRBJ1-4,-,TRBV19,TRBD1,CASRLPGQGPGEKLFF,TGTGCCAGTAGACTCCCGGGACAGGGCCCGGGGGAAAAACTGTTTTTT
TRBJ2-3,few,TRBV18,TRBD2,CASSPGGGTDTQYF,TGTGCCAGCTCACCGGGCGGGGGAACAGATACGCAGTATTTT
TRBJ1-2,-,TRBV9,-,CASSGGGRPNYGYTF,TGTGCCAGCAGCGGGGGGGGGAGGCCCAACTATGGCTACACCTTC
TRBJ1-5,-,TRBV18,TRBD1,CASSLTGGGLNQPQHF,TGTGCCAGCTCACTTACAGGGGGCGGTCTGAATCAGCCCCAGCATTTT
TRBJ2-6,-,TRBV4-1,TRBD1,CASSQPTQGAGGSGANVLTF,TGCGCCAGCAGCCAACCTACTCAGGGGGCCGGGGGCTCTGGGGCCAACGTCCTGACTTTC
TRBJ1-4,-,TRBV27,-,CASSFGRVGEKLFF,TGTGCCAGCAGTTTTGGCAGGGTTGGGGAAAAACTGTTTTTT